What follows are 15 T cell receptor beta chains derived from one specimen sequenced in a study of T cells in Graves' hyperthyroidism and ophthalmopathy (dated by TCRdb to about 2019). Receptors were amplified or captured by multiplex PCR. The data were produced on an Illumina HiSeq 2000. TCR beta CDR3 regions were amplified from RNA transcripts. The first round of RT-PCR for the TCR CDR3 was performed with the HTBI primer set and the Qiagen OneStep RT-PCR kit. TCRdb trimmed public reads at Q25 via fastp, called clones via MiXCR and kept in-frame beta chains. For every CDR3 protein sequence, its rows merge into one entry that carries the most common genes and DNA. The sample yields 300,000 to 450,000 distinct CDR3 sequences; about a sixth were counted once. The leading ten clones occupy about a sixth of the sample. The specimen was blood. These receptors came from a woman aged 40 to 50 with Graves' ophthalmopathy.

The chain links TRBV11-2 to TRBJ1-1; no firm D call. Germline lookup yields CDR1 SGHAT and CDR2 FQNNGV. This CDR3 has 15 residues. The V end lost 1 base, the J end lost 3 bases, and 12 bases lay between the germline ends. Here the CDR3 reads CASSLGEGDYTEAFF. CDR3 coding DNA: TGTGCCAGCAGCTTAGGGGAGGGAGATTACACTGAAGCTTTCTTT.

This clonotype was seen many times. The chain joins TRBV10-3 to TRBJ2-7, with 8 bases that match TRBD1. From germline, CDR1 is ENHRY and CDR2 SYGVKD. Trimming at V came to 7 bases and at J to 2 bases, leaving 10 bases not matched to a gene. The CDR3 contains 15 residues. CDR3 residues: CAINTPGQGPYEQYF. CDR3 coding DNA: TGTGCCATCAACACCCCAGGACAGGGACCCTACGAGCAGTACTTC.

The chain links TRBV4-3 to TRBJ1-1; D not certain. The CDR3 loop spans 15 amino acids. The germline V gene encodes CDR1 LGHNA and CDR2 YSLEER. Trimming took 0 bases from V and 2 from J, leaving 10 bases between them. The CDR3 here is CASSQESAINTEAFF. In nucleotides, the CDR3 is TGCGCCAGCAGCCAAGAATCTGCGATAAACACTGAAGCTTTCTTT.

Ten or more counts support this clonotype. The rearrangement links TRBV27 to TRBJ1-5; D is ambiguous. Deletions cut 3 bases from V and 2 bases from J, with 11 bases between. CDR1 and CDR2 from the germline V gene are MNHEY and SMNVEV (reference sequence). CDR3 length: 15 residues. For the CDR3, the DNA is TGTGCCAGCAGTTTCACACCGCTTGGCAATCAGCCCCAGCATTTT. It codes for CASSFTPLGNQPQHF.

This clonotype was counted ten times or more. The V call is TRBV20-1, the J call TRBJ1-5; no firm D call. Deletions cut 4 bases from V and 4 bases from J, with 11 bases between. The germline gives CDR1 DFQATT, CDR2 SNEGSKA (reference sequence). The CDR3 length is 13 residues. CDR3 loop: CSATSGTNQPQHF. The CDR3 region has the DNA TGCAGTGCTACTTCAGGAACTAATCAGCCCCAGCATTTT.

At least ten counts were recorded for this clonotype. This chain links TRBV20-1 with TRBJ2-7; 9 bases are a match to TRBD2. After removal of 3 bases from V and 4 bases from J, the junction contained 13 bases not matched to a gene. Per germline, CDR1 DFQATT and CDR2 SNEGSKA (reference sequence). This CDR3 is built from 16 residues. CDR3: CSARELRLAEVYEQYF. CDR3 nucleotides: TGCAGTGCTAGGGAACTGAGACTAGCGGAAGTTTACGAGCAGTACTTC.

This clonotype has a count of ten or more. The rearrangement joins TRBV12-3 or TRBV12-4 to TRBJ2-5, with D tentatively TRBD1 (6 bases). This CDR3 contains 14 residues. V shed 3 bases and J shed 1 base, with 9 bases lying between them. CDR3 protein: CASSFGTSQETQYF. CDR3 nucleotides: TGTGCCAGCAGTTTTGGGACAAGCCAAGAGACCCAGTACTTC.

Notes on this clonotype: A junction boundary mismatches the germline segment, possibly from a read error. CDR3 residues: CASSYHIQGNYGYIF. CDR3 DNA sequence: TGTGCCAGCAGTTACCACATACAGGGAAACTATGGCTACATCTTC. This chain links TRBV27 with TRBJ1-2, with D tentatively TRBD1 (6 bases). The length of the CDR3 is 15 residues. In germline, CDR1 is MNHEY, CDR2 SMNVEV (reference sequence).

The table lists this clonotype with many counts. V and J are TRBV14 and TRBJ1-1; 8 bases map to TRBD1. Germline V gene lookup returns CDR1 SGHDN and CDR2 FVKESK. The CDR3 has 15 residues. The J segment lost 4 bases and the V segment lost 3 bases, leaving 7 bases of the junction unmatched. CDR3 region: CASSQRTGRGTEAFF. CDR3 nucleotide sequence: TGTGCCAGCAGCCAGAGGACAGGGAGGGGCACTGAAGCTTTCTTT.

This clonotype came up many times. V and J are TRBV11-2 and TRBJ2-5, with 9 nucleotides matching TRBD1. The germline gives CDR1 SGHAT, CDR2 FQNNGV. V dropped 5 bases and J dropped 4; count of bases not matched to a gene: 11. The CDR3 runs to 16 residues. The CDR3 region has the DNA TGTGCCAGCAGCCGATCCGGGACAGGGTCGTCAGAGACCCAGTACTTC. This translates into CASSRSGTGSSETQYF. Complete variable domain (other parts from reference TRBV11-2 and TRBJ2-5): EAGVAQSPRYKIIEKRQSVAFWCNPISGHATLYWYQQILGQGPKLLIQFQNNGVVDDSQLPKDRFSAERLKGVDSTLKIQPAKLEDSAVYLCASSRSGTGSSETQYFGPGTRLLVL.

This clonotype was seen repeatedly, ten times or more. The J gene is TRBJ1-1, the V gene TRBV19; D might be TRBD1 (6 bases). Trimming took 3 bases from V and 5 from J, leaving 10 bases between them. This CDR3 region has 13 residues. Per the germline V gene, CDR1 is LNHDA and CDR2 is SQIVND (reference sequence). CDR3 amino acids: CASSITGRTEAFF. CDR3 nucleotide sequence: TGTGCCAGTAGTATCACAGGGAGGACTGAAGCTTTCTTT. Variable domain in full (rest from reference TRBV19 and TRBJ1-1): DGGITQSPKYLFRKEGQNVTLSCEQNLNHDAMYWYRQDPGQGLRLIYYSQIVNDFQKGDIAEGYSVSREKKESFPLTVTSAQKNPTAFYLCASSITGRTEAFFGQGTRLTVV.

This clonotype was seen at least ten times. The chain recombines TRBV5-1 with TRBJ2-6; D is perhaps TRBD2 (5 bases). Germline CDR1 reads SGHRS; CDR2 reads YFSETQ. There are 16 residues in the CDR3. Trimming removed 4 bases from V and 0 bases from J, with 11 bases in between. The CDR3 loop is CASSRDESSGANVLTF. In DNA, the CDR3 is TGCGCCAGCAGCCGGGATGAGAGCTCTGGGGCCAACGTCCTGACTTTC. Using reference TRBV5-1 and TRBJ2-6 for the parts outside the CDR3, the full variable domain is KAGVTQTPRYLIKTRGQQVTLSCSPISGHRSVSWYQQTPGQGLQFLFEYFSETQRNKGNFPGRFSGRQFSNSRSEMNVSTLELGDSALYLCASSRDESSGANVLTFGAGSRLTVL.

This clonotype was seen repeatedly, ten times or more. V and J are TRBV15 and TRBJ2-7, with D perhaps matching TRBD1 or TRBD2 (5 bases each). Germline lookup yields CDR1 LNHNV and CDR2 YYDKDF (reference sequence). The CDR3 sequence is 15 residues long. Trimming stripped 1 base from V and 0 bases from J, with 10 bases between. CDR3 sequence: CATSRGGVSSYEQYF. As DNA, the CDR3 is TGTGCCACCAGCAGAGGAGGGGTCAGCTCCTACGAGCAGTACTTC.

This clonotype was found many times. The chain employs TRBV6-2 or TRBV6-3 and TRBJ2-7, with 10 bases lining up with TRBD2. Germline V gene data show CDR1 as MNHEY and CDR2 as SVGEGT. V lost 8 bases and J lost 3; bases outside the gene matches: 13. The CDR3 is 16 amino acids. The DNA for the CDR3 is TGTGCCAGCTCCTCCCTAGCGGGAGATACAGTCTACGAGCAGTACTTC. Translation gives CASSSLAGDTVYEQYF.

This clonotype has a count of ten or more. The V call is TRBV28, the J call TRBJ1-1, with D unresolved. V was cut by 4 bases and J by 0 bases, with 3 bases left in between. Germline-derived CDR1 and CDR2 are MDHEN and SYDVKM. The CDR3 contains 12 residues. The DNA of the CDR3 is TGTGCCAGCAGTTGGATGAACACTGAAGCTTTCTTT. Amino acids: CASSWMNTEAFF. Complete variable domain (other parts from reference TRBV28 and TRBJ1-1): DVKVTQSSRYLVKRTGEKVFLECVQDMDHENMFWYRQDPGLGLRLIYFSYDVKMKEKGDIPEGYSVSREKKERFSLILESASTNQTSMYLCASSWMNTEAFFGQGTRLTVV.